A selection of T cell receptor beta chains follows, all from one sample in a study of blood T cell repertoires in COVID-19. TCRdb keeps only in-frame clones here, not all; method: immunoSEQ multiplex PCR. This table has roughly 180,000 clones, about four fifths appearing once. The sample consisted of peripheral blood. The receptors shown here come from a woman aged 40 to 49 with COVID-19, enrolled during active disease. CDR3s include the opening cysteine and the closing phenylalanine or tryptophan. Fields, in order: D gene, J gene, clone size, V gene, CDR3 protein, CDR3 DNA. D genes are given only for firm matches. Only some rows state a clone size, as once, few, many or a class for expanded clones.

D gene: -; J gene: TRBJ1-2; clone size: -; V gene: TRBV30; CDR3 protein: CAWSGGTAYGYTF; CDR3 DNA: TGTGCCTGGAGTGGCGGGACTGCCTATGGCTACACCTTC
D gene: -; J gene: TRBJ1-5; clone size: -; V gene: TRBV9; CDR3 protein: CASSVGPGQPQHF; CDR3 DNA: TGTGCCAGCAGCGTAGGCCCCGGGCAGCCCCAGCATTTT
D gene: TRBD1; J gene: TRBJ2-3; clone size: -; V gene: TRBV29-1; CDR3 protein: CSVESADRMSDTQYF; CDR3 DNA: TGCAGCGTTGAGTCTGCGGACAGGATGTCAGATACGCAGTATTTT
D gene: -; J gene: TRBJ2-1; clone size: -; V gene: TRBV7-2; CDR3 protein: CASSLDTRWEWNNEQFF; CDR3 DNA: TGTGCCAGCAGCTTAGATACTAGGTGGGAGTGGAACAATGAGCAGTTCTTC
D gene: -; J gene: TRBJ1-3; clone size: -; V gene: TRBV3-1/TRBV3-2; CDR3 protein: CASSQMGRGNTIYF; CDR3 DNA: TGTGCCAGCAGCCAAATGGGCCGCGGAAACACCATATATTTT
D gene: -; J gene: TRBJ1-1; clone size: -; V gene: TRBV19; CDR3 protein: CASSIQGMNTEAFF; CDR3 DNA: TGTGCCAGTAGTATTCAGGGTATGAACACTGAAGCTTTCTTT
D gene: -; J gene: TRBJ2-1; clone size: -; V gene: TRBV7-9; CDR3 protein: CASSSRGTAADEQFF; CDR3 DNA: TGTGCCAGCAGCTCCCGCGGGACGGCCGCCGATGAGCAGTTCTTC
D gene: TRBD1; J gene: TRBJ1-1; clone size: -; V gene: TRBV6-6; CDR3 protein: CASRSRTGEAFF; CDR3 DNA: TGTGCCAGCCGGAGCCGGACAGGGGAAGCTTTCTTT
D gene: -; J gene: TRBJ1-2; clone size: once; V gene: TRBV20-1; CDR3 protein: CSANQGRITF; CDR3 DNA: TGCAGTGCTAACCAAGGGAGGATCACCTTC
D gene: TRBD2; J gene: TRBJ2-2; clone size: -; V gene: TRBV28; CDR3 protein: CASSPLAGGPGHGELFF; CDR3 DNA: TGTGCCAGCAGTCCGTTAGCGGGAGGGCCGGGCCACGGGGAGCTGTTTTTT
D gene: -; J gene: TRBJ2-1; clone size: -; V gene: TRBV27; CDR3 protein: CASSLQGSYNEQFF; CDR3 DNA: TGTGCCAGCAGTTTGCAGGGTTCCTACAATGAGCAGTTCTTC
D gene: -; J gene: TRBJ1-5; clone size: -; V gene: TRBV19; CDR3 protein: CASSYQGSNQPQHF; CDR3 DNA: TGTGCCAGTAGCTACCAGGGGAGCAATCAGCCCCAGCATTTT
D gene: -; J gene: TRBJ2-5; clone size: -; V gene: TRBV7-3; CDR3 protein: CASSPSGLQETQYF; CDR3 DNA: TGTGCCAGCAGCCCCTCAGGTTTACAAGAGACCCAGTACTTC
D gene: TRBD1; J gene: TRBJ2-5; clone size: -; V gene: TRBV15; CDR3 protein: CATSGHLPGQGLLPTQYF; CDR3 DNA: TGTGCCACCAGCGGACACTTACCGGGACAGGGCCTTCTCCCGACCCAGTACTTC
D gene: -; J gene: TRBJ1-2; clone size: -; V gene: TRBV19; CDR3 protein: CASSIDRRRYGYTF; CDR3 DNA: TGTGCCAGTAGTATCGACCGCCGGAGGTATGGCTACACCTTC